This T cell receptor beta chain is drawn from a study of blood T cell repertoires in COVID-19. Study summary: Samples of COVID-19 (acute and convalescent) were obtained from the United States, Italy and Spain.

This clone was picked up one time. Generated by immunoSEQ multiplex PCR, the TCRdb table keeps only in-frame clones and is missing some. The table has 140,000 to 150,000 clones, almost 80% seen once; the top ten hold 8.6%. This receptor was identified in a man aged 45-65 years with active or convalescent COVID-19. The source material was peripheral blood.

CDR3 in DNA: TGTGCCAGCTCATTTTACCTAGCGGGTACCTACGAGCAGTACTTC. Amino acid sequence: CASSFYLAGTYEQYF. The chain is built from TRBV18 and TRBJ2-7; TRBD2 aligns across 8 bases. The ends lost 5 bases at V and 2 bases at J; junction bases unmatched: 8. CDR1 KGHSH and CDR2 LQKENI come from the germline V gene. This CDR3 is 15 amino acids long.